This TCR beta chain was sequenced for a study of T cell responses to AZD1222 COVID-19 vaccine. Clones were read by immunoSEQ multiplex PCR, and TCRdb kept only the in-frame ones, dropping some. The sample consists of 55,000 to 65,000 clones, approximately 92% of them appearing once. CDR3 size: 16 residues. Germline CDR1 and CDR2: SGDLS and YYNGEE. With V trimmed by 4 bases and J by 4 bases, 7 bases remained unmatched. V usage is TRBV9 and J usage is TRBJ2-5; 13 bases agree with TRBD2. The sequenced sample was peripheral blood, obtained 28 days after the second AZD1222 dose. The TCR sequence derives from an adult who received the AZD1222 COVID-19 vaccine. The CDR3: CASSRGTSGIGETQYF. The CDR3 region has the DNA TGTGCCAGCAGCCGCGGGACTAGCGGGATAGGAGAGACCCAGTACTTC.